These T cell receptor beta chains were read from a single sample in a study of blood T cell repertoires in COVID-19. Assay used: immunoSEQ multiplex PCR; TCRdb lists only in-frame clones, some missing. The sample contains a few hundred thousand clones, 75% to 90% of which appear only once. The source material was peripheral blood. These receptors were obtained from a woman aged 45-65 years with COVID-19, enrolled during active disease. Both conserved end residues are trimmed from each CDR3.

TRBV5-6 | 11 | ASSIGQGSGYT
TRBV5-5 | 12 | ASSPPGTEEIRT
TRBV19 | 11 | ASSHRGGNTIY
TRBV19 | 12 | ASSMWEGYQPQH
TRBV12-1 | 12 | APTGGQGFHEQY
TRBV9 | 16 | ASSVDWGLAGIYNEQF
TRBV4-2 | 13 | ASSQGAHYQETQY
TRBV11-2 | 13 | ASRPIGGLGYGYT
TRBV9 | 13 | ASSAYPRVNTEAF
TRBV11-1 | 13 | ASSLGQTNLYEQY
TRBV19 | 14 | ASSIGQGLAKNIQY
TRBV2 | 13 | ASSDLAGVYNEQF
TRBV18 | 12 | ASSPPAGGREQY
TRBV11-2 | 10 | ASSRWTAEQF
TRBV20-1 | 9 | SVQGKETQY
TRBV19 | 12 | ASQGQGVSDEQY
TRBV27 | 19 | ASSLSGLLNFAGGKSYGYT
TRBV6-2/TRBV6-3 | 12 | ASSYRGSHYEQY
TRBV21-1 | 14 | ASSSSREGLDYEQY
TRBV5-1 | 12 | ASRSGTAYNEQF
TRBV11-2 | 12 | ASSLTKLATEAF
TRBV29-1 | 12 | SVEGDFGTPRQY
TRBV6-1 | 14 | ASSEPVGVNTGELF
TRBV7-2 | 13 | ASSSDPGEGRKAF
TRBV11-2 | 12 | ASSDTTSGYEQY
TRBV7-2 | 14 | ASSPRTGLFTDTQY
TRBV19 | 10 | ASTTAGYGYT
TRBV5-1 | 13 | ASSKNRGRIDEQF
TRBV30 | 13 | AWSVDPRGNYGYT
TRBV19 | 11 | ASKGTGGYEQY
TRBV2 | 14 | ASSDFPYEPGTEAF
TRBV6-5 | 14 | ASSYSRQGSNQPQH
TRBV7-9 | 14 | ASSGGSGISNQPQH
TRBV21-1 | 11 | ASSKVGASEAF
TRBV18 | 11 | ASSRSERTEAF
TRBV10-3 | 12 | AISEHGGSYEQY
TRBV6-5 | 13 | ASSYGGKNTGELF
TRBV29-1 | 10 | SVTGTGLEQY
TRBV10-3 | 12 | AITPSGRGETQY
TRBV3-1/TRBV3-2 | 14 | ASSLTGGAGRTEAF
TRBV24-1 | 10 | ATGQGGETQY
TRBV9 | 15 | ASSGPGSGRKGNEQF
TRBV3-1/TRBV3-2 | 14 | ASSPPRGGFALKLF
TRBV11-2 | 13 | ASSLAIGRANEQY
TRBV24-1 | 14 | ATSDPGLAGRETQY
TRBV6-2/TRBV6-3 | 15 | ASSGMTELHLNQPQH
TRBV6-5 | 13 | ASSFPGHTNYGYT
TRBV12-5 | 16 | ASGLGTGTFQNTDTQY
TRBV9 | 14 | ASSDHRNSGANVLT
TRBV30 | 11 | AWSVSGDTEAF
TRBV29-1 | 10 | SHRGRAGELF
TRBV27 | 13 | ASSYRDSTYNEQF